The T cell receptor (beta chain) under discussion was sequenced for a study of blood T cell repertoires in COVID-19. Overall study context: Sites in the United States, Italy and Spain provided acute and convalescent COVID-19 samples.

The CDR3 length is 14 residues. The germline V gene has CDR1 MDHEN and CDR2 SYDVKM. V lost 8 bases, J lost 6 bases, and 8 bases stayed unmatched. Participants' own reports of clinical history determined their cohort assignment. Recovered participants had two consecutive negative NP/OP PCR tests, healthcare professional clearance, or symptom resolution. As processed by the authors: Using reference gene primer amplification, nucleated cell counts were estimated. The assay was immunoSEQ multiplex PCR, and TCRdb's table has in-frame clones only and misses some. D and trimming come from the DNA, and the V and J calls and clone size come from that table. Among 250,000 to 300,000 clones listed, over 85% were seen once.

Sequencing was performed on PBMCs or T cells enriched from blood (not recorded which). The sequence came from a woman aged 60 to 75 who had recovered from COVID-19. This chain links TRBV28 with TRBJ2-1; TRBD2 matches 9 bases. Written as DNA, the CDR3 is TGTGCCAGCTTAGGCGGGAGGGACTCCAATGAGCAGTTCTTC. It is translated as CASLGGRDSNEQFF. The whole variable domain, filled in from reference TRBV28 and TRBJ2-1, reads DVKVTQSSRYLVKRTGEKVFLECVQDMDHENMFWYRQDPGLGLRLIYFSYDVKMKEKGDIPEGYSVSREKKERFSLILESASTNQTSMYLCASLGGRDSNEQFFGPGTRLTVL.